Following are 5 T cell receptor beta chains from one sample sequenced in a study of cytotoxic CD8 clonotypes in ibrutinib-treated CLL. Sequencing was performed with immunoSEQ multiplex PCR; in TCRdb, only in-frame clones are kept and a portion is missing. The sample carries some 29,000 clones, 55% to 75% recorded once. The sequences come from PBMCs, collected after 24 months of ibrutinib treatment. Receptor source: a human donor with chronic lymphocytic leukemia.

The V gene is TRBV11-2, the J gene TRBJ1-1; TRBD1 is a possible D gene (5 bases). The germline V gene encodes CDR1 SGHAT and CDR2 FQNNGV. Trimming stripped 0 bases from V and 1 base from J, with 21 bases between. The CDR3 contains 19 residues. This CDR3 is CASSLDQFAAGIKNTEAFF. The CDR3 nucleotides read TGTGCCAGCAGCTTAGATCAATTTGCGGCAGGGATTAAGAACACTGAAGCTTTCTTT.

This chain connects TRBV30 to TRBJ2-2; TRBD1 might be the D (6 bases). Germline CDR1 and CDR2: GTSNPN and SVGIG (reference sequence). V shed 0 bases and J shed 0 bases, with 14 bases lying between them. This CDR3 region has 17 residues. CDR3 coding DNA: TGTGCCTGGAGTGTACGTGGGGGCCGAGCGAACACCGGGGAGCTGTTTTTT. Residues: CAWSVRGGRANTGELFF.

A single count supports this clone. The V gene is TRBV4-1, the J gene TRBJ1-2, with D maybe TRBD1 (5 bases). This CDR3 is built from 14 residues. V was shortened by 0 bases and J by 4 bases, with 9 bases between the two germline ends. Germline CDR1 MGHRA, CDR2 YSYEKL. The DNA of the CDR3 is TGCGCCAGCAGCCAAGACGGGGGTGGCTATGGCTACACCTTC. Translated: CASSQDGGGYGYTF.

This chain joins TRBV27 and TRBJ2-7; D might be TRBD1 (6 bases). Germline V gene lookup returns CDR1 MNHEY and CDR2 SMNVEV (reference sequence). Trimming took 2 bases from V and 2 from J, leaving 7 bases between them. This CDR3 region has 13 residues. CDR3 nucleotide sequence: TGTGCCAGCAGTTTACAGGGGACCTACGAGCAGTACTTC. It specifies CASSLQGTYEQYF.

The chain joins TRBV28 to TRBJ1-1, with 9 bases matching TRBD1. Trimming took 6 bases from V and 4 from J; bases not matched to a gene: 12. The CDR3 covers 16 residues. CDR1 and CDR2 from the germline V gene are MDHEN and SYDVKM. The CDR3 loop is CASSSGTGLFVTEAFF. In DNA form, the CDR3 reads TGTGCCAGCAGCTCAGGGACAGGGCTCTTCGTCACTGAAGCTTTCTTT.